The present T cell receptor beta chain was sequenced within a study of CD8+ T cells in alopecia areata. Extracted RNA was reverse transcribed, and the resulting cDNA served as sequencing template. Data came from immunoSEQ multiplex PCR; TCRdb stores just in-frame clones and leaves some out. The repertoire holds about 250,000 clones, 60% seen once, with around 0.84% in the top ten. Germline CDR1 and CDR2: SEHNR and FQNEAQ (reference sequence). V was clipped by 3 bases and J by 4 bases, with 2 bases between them. This CDR3 comprises 11 residues. The treatment: oral pan-JAK inhibitor, 5-10 mg twice daily. Researchers gathered lesional scalp punch biopsies and peripheral blood from patients with alopecia areata. It was from PBMCs that CD4+ and CD8+ T cells were sorted.

Here the sequenced sample was CD4+ T cells sorted from blood, taken around week 54, from a patient treated with tofacitinib. This sequence joins TRBV7-9 and TRBJ2-3; D call uncertain. This clonotype originated in a human donor with alopecia areata. As DNA, the CDR3 is TGTGCCAGCAGCTTCGCAGATACGCAGTATTTT. It codes for CASSFADTQYF.